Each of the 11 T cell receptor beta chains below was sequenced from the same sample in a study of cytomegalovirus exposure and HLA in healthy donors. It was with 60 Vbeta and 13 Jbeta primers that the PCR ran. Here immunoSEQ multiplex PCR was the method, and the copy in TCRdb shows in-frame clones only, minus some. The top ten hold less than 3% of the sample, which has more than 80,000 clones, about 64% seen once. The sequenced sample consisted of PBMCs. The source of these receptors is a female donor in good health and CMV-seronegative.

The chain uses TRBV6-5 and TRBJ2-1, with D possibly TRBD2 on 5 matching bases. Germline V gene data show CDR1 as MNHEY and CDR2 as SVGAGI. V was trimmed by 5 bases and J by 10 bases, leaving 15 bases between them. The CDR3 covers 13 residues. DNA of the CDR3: TGTGCCAGCAGTGAGAACACTAGAGGCGAGCAGTTCTTC. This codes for CASSENTRGEQFF.

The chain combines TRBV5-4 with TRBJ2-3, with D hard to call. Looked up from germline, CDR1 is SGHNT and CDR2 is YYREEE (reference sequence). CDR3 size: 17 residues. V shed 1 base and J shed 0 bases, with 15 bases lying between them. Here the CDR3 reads CASSLFGITLSTDTQYF. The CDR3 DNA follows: TGTGCCAGCAGCTTGTTTGGCATTACCCTTAGCACAGATACGCAGTATTTT.

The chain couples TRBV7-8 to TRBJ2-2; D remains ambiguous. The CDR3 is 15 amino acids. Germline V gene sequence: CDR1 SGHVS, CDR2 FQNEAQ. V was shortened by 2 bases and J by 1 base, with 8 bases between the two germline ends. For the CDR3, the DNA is TGTGCCAGCAGCTTAAGCCAGGTGAACACCGGGGAGCTGTTTTTT. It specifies CASSLSQVNTGELFF.

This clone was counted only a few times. In DNA form, the CDR3 reads TGTGCCAGCAGCTCCACTAGCGGAGCGAACACCGGGGAGCTGTTTTTT. It translates to CASSSTSGANTGELFF. The chain employs TRBV11-2 and TRBJ2-2; 8 bases are shared with TRBD2. The CDR3 covers 16 residues. Unmatched junction bases numbered 4, after V lost 4 bases and J lost 0 bases. Germline CDR1 is SGHAT and CDR2 is FQNNGV.

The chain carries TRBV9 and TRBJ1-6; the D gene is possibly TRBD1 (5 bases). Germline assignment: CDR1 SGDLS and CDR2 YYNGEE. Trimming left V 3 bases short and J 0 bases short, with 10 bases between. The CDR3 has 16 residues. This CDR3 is CASSARQSSYNSPLHF. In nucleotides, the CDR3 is TGTGCCAGCAGCGCAAGACAGAGCTCCTATAATTCACCCCTCCACTTT.

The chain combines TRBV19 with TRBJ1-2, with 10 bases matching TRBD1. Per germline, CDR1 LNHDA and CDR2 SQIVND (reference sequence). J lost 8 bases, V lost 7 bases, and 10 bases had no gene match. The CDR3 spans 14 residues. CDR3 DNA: TGTGCCAGTAACCGAGGGGGGACAGGGGTCGGCTACACCTTC. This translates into CASNRGGTGVGYTF. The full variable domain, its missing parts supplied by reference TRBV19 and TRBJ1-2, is DGGITQSPKYLFRKEGQNVTLSCEQNLNHDAMYWYRQDPGQGLRLIYYSQIVNDFQKGDIAEGYSVSREKKESFPLTVTSAQKNPTAFYLCASNRGGTGVGYTFGSGTRLTVV.

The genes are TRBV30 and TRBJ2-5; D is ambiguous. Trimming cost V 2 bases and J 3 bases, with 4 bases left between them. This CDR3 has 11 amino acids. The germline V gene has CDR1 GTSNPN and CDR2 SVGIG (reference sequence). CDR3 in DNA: TGTGCCTGGAGTCCCAAAGAGACCCAGTACTTC. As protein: CAWSPKETQYF.

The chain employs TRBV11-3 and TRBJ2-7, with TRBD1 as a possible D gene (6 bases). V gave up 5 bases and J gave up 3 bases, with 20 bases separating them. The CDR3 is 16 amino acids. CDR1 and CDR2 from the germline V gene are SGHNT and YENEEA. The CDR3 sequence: CASSPPSGTLFYEQYF. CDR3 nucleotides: TGTGCCAGCAGCCCACCATCCGGGACATTGTTCTACGAGCAGTACTTC.

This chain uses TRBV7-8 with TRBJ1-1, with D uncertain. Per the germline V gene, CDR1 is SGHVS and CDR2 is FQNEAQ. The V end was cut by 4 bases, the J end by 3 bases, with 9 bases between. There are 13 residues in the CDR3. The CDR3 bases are TGTGCCAGCAGCTCCCGCGGAGACACTGAAGCTTTCTTT. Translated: CASSSRGDTEAFF.

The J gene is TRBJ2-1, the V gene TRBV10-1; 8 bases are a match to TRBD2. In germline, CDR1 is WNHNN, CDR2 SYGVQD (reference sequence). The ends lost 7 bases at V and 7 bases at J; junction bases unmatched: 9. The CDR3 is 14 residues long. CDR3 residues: CASISAGAGNEQFF. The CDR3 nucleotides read TGCGCCAGCATTTCAGCGGGAGCAGGTAATGAGCAGTTCTTC.

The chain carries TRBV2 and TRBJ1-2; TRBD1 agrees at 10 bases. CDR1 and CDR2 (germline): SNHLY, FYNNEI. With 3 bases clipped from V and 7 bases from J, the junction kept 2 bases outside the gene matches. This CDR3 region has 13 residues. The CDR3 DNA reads TGTGCCAGCAGTGAGAGGGACAGGGGTGGCTACACCTTC. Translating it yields CASSERDRGGYTF. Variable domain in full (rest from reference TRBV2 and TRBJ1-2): EPEVTQTPSHQVTQMGQEVILRCVPISNHLYFYWYRQILGQKVEFLVSFYNNEISEKSEIFDDQFSVERPDGSNFTLKIRSTKLEDSAMYFCASSERDRGGYTFGSGTRLTVV.